What follows describes a single TCR beta chain. These data are taken from a study of control samples from healthy donors and cancer patients. Here immunoSEQ multiplex PCR was the method, and the copy in TCRdb shows in-frame clones only, minus some. The repertoire holds about 120,000 clones, with about 90% as singletons. The CDR3 extends over 14 amino acids. The V end was cut by 4 bases, the J end by 5 bases, with 14 bases between. Germline V gives CDR1 MNHEY, CDR2 SMNVEV (reference sequence). Material for sequencing was blood. The clonotype originates from a man in his forties or fifties in good health. The V gene is TRBV27, the J gene TRBJ2-5; D might be TRBD2 (6 bases). The CDR3 is CASSSGERVETQYF. CDR3 DNA sequence: TGTGCCAGCAGTTCGGGAGAGAGGGTTGAGACCCAGTACTTC.